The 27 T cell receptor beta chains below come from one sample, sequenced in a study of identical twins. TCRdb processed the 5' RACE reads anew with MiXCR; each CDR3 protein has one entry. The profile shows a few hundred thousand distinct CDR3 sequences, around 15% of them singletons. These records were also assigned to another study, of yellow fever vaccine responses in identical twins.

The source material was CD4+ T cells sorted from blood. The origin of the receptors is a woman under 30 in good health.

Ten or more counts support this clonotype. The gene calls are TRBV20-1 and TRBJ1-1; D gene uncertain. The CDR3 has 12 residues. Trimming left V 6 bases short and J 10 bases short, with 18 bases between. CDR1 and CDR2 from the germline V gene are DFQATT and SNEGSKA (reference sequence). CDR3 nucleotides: TGCAGTGCCTCAGGACGGGTCGCGGGAGCTTTCTTT. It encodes CSASGRVAGAFF.

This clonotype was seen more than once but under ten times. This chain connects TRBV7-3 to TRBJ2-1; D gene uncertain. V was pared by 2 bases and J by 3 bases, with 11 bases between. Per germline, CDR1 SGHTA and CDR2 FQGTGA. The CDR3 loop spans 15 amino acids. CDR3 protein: CASSLSLERYNEQFF. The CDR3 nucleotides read TGTGCCAGCAGCTTATCCCTGGAACGCTACAATGAGCAGTTCTTC. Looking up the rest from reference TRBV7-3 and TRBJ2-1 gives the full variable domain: GAGVSQTPSNKVTEKGKYVELRCDPISGHTALYWYRQSLGQGPEFLIYFQGTGAADDSGLPNDRFFAVRPEGSVSTLKIQRTERGDSAVYLCASSLSLERYNEQFFGPGTRLTVL.

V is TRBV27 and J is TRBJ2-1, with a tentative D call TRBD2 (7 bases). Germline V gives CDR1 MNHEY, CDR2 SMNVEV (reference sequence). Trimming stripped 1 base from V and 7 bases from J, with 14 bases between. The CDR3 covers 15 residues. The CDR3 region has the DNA TGTGCCAGCAGTTTATGGGGGGGCCGACAAAATGAGCAGTTCTTC. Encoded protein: CASSLWGGRQNEQFF.

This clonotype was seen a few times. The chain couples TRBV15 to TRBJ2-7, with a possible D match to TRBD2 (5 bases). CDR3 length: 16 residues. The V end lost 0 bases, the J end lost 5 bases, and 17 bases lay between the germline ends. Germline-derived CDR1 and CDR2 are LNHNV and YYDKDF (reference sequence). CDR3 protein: CATSREKGVRGNEQYF. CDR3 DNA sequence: TGTGCCACCAGCAGAGAAAAGGGAGTCCGAGGGAACGAGCAGTACTTC.

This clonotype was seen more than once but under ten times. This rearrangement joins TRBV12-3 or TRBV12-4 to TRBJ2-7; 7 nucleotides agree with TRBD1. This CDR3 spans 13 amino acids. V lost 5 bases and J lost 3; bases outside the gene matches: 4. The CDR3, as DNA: TGTGCCAGCAGTACAGGGGTGAACTACGAGCAGTACTTC. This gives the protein CASSTGVNYEQYF.

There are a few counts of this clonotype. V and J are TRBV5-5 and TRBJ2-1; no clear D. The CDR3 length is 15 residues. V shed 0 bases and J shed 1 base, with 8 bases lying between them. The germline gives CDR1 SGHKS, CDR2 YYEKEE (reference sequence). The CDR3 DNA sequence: TGTGCCAGCAGCTTGGTTAGGGCGTCCTACAATGAGCAGTTCTTC. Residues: CASSLVRASYNEQFF.

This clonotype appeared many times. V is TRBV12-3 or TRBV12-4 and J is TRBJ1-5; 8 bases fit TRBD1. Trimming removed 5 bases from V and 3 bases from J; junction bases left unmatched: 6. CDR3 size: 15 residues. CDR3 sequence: CASSPQGAVNQPQHF. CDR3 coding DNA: TGTGCCAGCAGTCCGCAGGGGGCGGTCAATCAGCCCCAGCATTTT.

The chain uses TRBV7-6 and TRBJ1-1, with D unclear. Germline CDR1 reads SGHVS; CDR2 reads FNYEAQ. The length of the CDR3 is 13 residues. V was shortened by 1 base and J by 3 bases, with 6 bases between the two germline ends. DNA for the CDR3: TGTGCCAGCAGCTTAGGGCGGTACACTGAAGCTTTCTTT. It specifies CASSLGRYTEAFF.

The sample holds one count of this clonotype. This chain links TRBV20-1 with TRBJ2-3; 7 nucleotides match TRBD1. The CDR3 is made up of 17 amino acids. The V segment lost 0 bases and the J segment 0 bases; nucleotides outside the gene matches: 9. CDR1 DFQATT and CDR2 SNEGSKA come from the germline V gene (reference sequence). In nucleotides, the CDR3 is TGCAGTGCTAGAGATCGGGTTAGCAGGGGGAGCACAGATACGCAGTATTTT. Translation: CSARDRVSRGSTDTQYF.

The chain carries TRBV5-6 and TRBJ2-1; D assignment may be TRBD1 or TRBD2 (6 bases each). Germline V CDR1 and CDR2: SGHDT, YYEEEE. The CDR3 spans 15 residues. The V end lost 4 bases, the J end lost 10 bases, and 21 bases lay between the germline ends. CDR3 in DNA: TGTGCCAGCAGCCTGAGGGGGACCGGGACTTTGGAGCAGTTCTTC. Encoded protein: CASSLRGTGTLEQFF.

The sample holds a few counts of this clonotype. CDR3 DNA: TGCAGTGCTAAACTAGCGGGAGGTTTCCCCACGCAGTATTTT. Protein: CSAKLAGGFPTQYF. The genes are TRBV20-1 and TRBJ2-3, with 12 bases that match TRBD2. This CDR3 region has 14 residues. J lost 9 bases, V lost 4 bases, and 8 bases had no gene match. Germline V gives CDR1 DFQATT, CDR2 SNEGSKA (reference sequence).

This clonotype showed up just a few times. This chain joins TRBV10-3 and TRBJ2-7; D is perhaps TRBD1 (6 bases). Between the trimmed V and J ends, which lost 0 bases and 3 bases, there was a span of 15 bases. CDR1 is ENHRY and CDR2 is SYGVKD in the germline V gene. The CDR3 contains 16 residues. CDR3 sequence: CAISESGAGTRYEQYF. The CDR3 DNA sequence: TGTGCCATCAGTGAGTCGGGGGCAGGGACGCGCTACGAGCAGTACTTC.

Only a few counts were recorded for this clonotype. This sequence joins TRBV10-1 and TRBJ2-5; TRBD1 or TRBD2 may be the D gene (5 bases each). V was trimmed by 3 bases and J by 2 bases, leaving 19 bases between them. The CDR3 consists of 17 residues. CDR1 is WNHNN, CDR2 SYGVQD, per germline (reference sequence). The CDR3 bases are TGCGCCAGCAGTGATTATCACCGGGACGGAAAACAAGAGACCCAGTACTTC. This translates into CASSDYHRDGKQETQYF.

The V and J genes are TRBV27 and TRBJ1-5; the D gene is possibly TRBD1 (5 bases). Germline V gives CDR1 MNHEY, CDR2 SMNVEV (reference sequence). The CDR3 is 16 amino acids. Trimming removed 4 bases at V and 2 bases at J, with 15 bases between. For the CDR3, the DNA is TGTGCCAGCAGTTCGAGGGGTCGAGCCGGCAATCAGCCCCAGCATTTT. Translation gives CASSSRGRAGNQPQHF.

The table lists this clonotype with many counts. CDR3 amino acids: CAISEGGSNQPQHF. CDR3 bases: TGTGCCATCAGTGAGGGGGGCAGCAATCAGCCCCAGCATTTT. The chain couples TRBV10-3 to TRBJ1-5, with TRBD1 as a possible D gene (6 bases). The CDR3 covers 14 residues. The V gene's germline CDR1 is ENHRY and CDR2 SYGVKD. V lost 2 bases to trimming and J lost 1 base, with 6 bases between them.

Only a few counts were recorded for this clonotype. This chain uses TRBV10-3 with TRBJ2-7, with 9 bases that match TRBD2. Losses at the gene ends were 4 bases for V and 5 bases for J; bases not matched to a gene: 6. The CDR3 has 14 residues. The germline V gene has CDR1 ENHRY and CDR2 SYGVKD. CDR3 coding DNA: TGTGCCATCAGTGGGGGACTAGCCGGGGACGAGCAGTACTTC. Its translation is CAISGGLAGDEQYF.

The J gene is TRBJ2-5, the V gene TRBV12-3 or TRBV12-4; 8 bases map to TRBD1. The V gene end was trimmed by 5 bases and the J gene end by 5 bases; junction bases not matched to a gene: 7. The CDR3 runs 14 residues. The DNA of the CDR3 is TGTGCCAGCAGTACGCAGGGGGCCGGTGAGACCCAGTACTTC. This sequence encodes CASSTQGAGETQYF.

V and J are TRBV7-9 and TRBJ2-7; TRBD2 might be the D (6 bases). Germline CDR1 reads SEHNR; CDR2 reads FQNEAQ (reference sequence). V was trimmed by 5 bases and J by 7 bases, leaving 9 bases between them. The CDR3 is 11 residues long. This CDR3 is CASSGGVEQYF. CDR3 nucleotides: TGTGCCAGCAGCGGAGGGGTTGAGCAGTACTTC.

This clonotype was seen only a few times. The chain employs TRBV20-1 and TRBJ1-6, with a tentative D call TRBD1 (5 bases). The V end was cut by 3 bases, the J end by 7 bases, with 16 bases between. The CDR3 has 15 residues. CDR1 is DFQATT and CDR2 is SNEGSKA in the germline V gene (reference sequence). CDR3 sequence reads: CSAREFGEGNSPLHF. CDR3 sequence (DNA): TGCAGTGCTAGGGAGTTTGGCGAGGGGAATTCACCCCTCCACTTT.

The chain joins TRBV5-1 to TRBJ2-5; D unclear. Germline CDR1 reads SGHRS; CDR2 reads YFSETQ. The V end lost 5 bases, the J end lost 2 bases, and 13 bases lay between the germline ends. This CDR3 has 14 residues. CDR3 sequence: CASSWSGQQETQYF. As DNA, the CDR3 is TGCGCCAGCAGTTGGAGTGGCCAACAAGAGACCCAGTACTTC. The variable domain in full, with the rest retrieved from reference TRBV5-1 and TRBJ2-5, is KAGVTQTPRYLIKTRGQQVTLSCSPISGHRSVSWYQQTPGQGLQFLFEYFSETQRNKGNFPGRFSGRQFSNSRSEMNVSTLELGDSALYLCASSWSGQQETQYFGPGTRLLVL.

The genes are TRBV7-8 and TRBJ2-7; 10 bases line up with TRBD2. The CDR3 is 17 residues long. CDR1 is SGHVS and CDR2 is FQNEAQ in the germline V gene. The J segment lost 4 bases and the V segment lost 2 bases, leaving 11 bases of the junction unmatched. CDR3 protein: CASSLLPTGTSAYEQYF. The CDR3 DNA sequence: TGTGCCAGCAGCTTACTACCGACCGGGACTAGCGCATACGAGCAGTACTTC.

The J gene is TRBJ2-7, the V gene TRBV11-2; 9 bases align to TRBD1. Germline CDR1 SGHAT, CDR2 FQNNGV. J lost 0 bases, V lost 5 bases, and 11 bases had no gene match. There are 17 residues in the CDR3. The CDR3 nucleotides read TGTGCCAGCAGCGTACGGGCCGGGACAGGGATCTCCTACGAGCAGTACTTC. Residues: CASSVRAGTGISYEQYF.

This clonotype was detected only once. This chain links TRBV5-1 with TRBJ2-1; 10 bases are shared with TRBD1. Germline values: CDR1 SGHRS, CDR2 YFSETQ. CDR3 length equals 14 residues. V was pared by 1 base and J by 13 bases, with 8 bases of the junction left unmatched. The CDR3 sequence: CASSLTGTGVRQFF. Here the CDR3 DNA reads TGCGCCAGCAGCTTGACCGGGACAGGGGTGCGTCAGTTCTTC. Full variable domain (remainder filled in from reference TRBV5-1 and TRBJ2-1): KAGVTQTPRYLIKTRGQQVTLSCSPISGHRSVSWYQQTPGQGLQFLFEYFSETQRNKGNFPGRFSGRQFSNSRSEMNVSTLELGDSALYLCASSLTGTGVRQFFGPGTRLTVL.

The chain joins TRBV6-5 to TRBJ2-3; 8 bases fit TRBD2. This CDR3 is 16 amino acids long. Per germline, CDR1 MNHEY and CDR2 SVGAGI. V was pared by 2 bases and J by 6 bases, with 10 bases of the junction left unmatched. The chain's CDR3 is CASSYGGSGTMDTQYF. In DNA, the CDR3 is TGTGCCAGCAGTTACGGAGGTAGCGGGACAATGGATACGCAGTATTTT.

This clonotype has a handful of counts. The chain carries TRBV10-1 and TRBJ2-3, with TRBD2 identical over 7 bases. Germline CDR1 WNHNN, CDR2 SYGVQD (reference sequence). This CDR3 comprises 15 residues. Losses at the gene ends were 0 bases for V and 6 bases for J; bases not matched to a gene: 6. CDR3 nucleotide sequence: TGCGCCAGCAGTGAGTCGAAATCGGGAGGTGATACGCAGTATTTT. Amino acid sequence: CASSESKSGGDTQYF.

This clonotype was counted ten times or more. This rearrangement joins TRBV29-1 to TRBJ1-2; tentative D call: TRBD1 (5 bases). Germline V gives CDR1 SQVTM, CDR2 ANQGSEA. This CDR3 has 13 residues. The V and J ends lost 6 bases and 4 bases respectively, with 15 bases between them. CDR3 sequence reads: CSVVKGVGYGYTF. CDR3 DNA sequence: TGCAGCGTAGTAAAAGGGGTCGGCTATGGCTACACCTTC. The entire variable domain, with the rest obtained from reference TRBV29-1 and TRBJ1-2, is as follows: SAVISQKPSRDICQRGTSLTIQCQVDSQVTMMFWYRQQPGQSLTLIATANQGSEATYESGFVIDKFPISRPNLTFSTLTVSNMSPEDSSIYLCSVVKGVGYGYTFGSGTRLTVV.

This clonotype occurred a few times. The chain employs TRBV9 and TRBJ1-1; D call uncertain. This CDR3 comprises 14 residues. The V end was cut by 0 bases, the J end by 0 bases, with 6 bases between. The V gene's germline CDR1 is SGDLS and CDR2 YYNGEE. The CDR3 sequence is CASSVAGMNTEAFF. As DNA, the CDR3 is TGTGCCAGCAGCGTAGCCGGGATGAACACTGAAGCTTTCTTT.